This is a list of T cell receptor beta chains from one sample in a study of T cells in Graves' hyperthyroidism and ophthalmopathy. TCRdb ran MiXCR on the multiplex PCR reads and lists one entry per CDR3 protein. The sample yields around 500,000 distinct CDR3 sequences, around 15% seen once. The sequenced sample was blood. The receptors derive from a woman aged 30 to 39 with Graves' ophthalmopathy. Both conserved end residues are part of each CDR3. Each record gives: J gene, D gene, clone size, V gene, CDR3 DNA, CDR3 protein. A D gene is named only where the DNA matches it firmly. Clone sizes are given selectively: once, few, many, or a class where the clone is expanded.

j_call: TRBJ2-2; d_call: NA; clone_size: NA; v_call: TRBV9; cdr3_nt: TGTGCCAGCAGCGTAGAGGGGAACAGGGTCATCGGGGAGCTGTTTTTT; cdr3_aa: CASSVEGNRVIGELFF
j_call: TRBJ1-3; d_call: NA; clone_size: few; v_call: TRBV6-1; cdr3_nt: TGTGCCACCAAACCAAGGCGGACCGAGGGAAACACCATATATTTT; cdr3_aa: CATKPRRTEGNTIYF
j_call: TRBJ2-5; d_call: TRBD2; clone_size: few; v_call: TRBV29-1; cdr3_nt: TGCAGCGTGGGACTAGCATACGAGACCCAGTACTTC; cdr3_aa: CSVGLAYETQYF
j_call: TRBJ2-7; d_call: TRBD1; clone_size: many; v_call: TRBV16; cdr3_nt: TGTGCCAGCAGCGAGACAGGGCGTGAGCAGTACTTC; cdr3_aa: CASSETGREQYF
j_call: TRBJ2-1; d_call: TRBD2; clone_size: NA; v_call: TRBV5-1; cdr3_nt: TGCGCCAGCGGACCACTAGCGGGAGTTGGTAATGAGCAGTTCTTC; cdr3_aa: CASGPLAGVGNEQFF
j_call: TRBJ2-3; d_call: NA; clone_size: many; v_call: TRBV2; cdr3_nt: TGTGCCAGCAGTGGAGGGGGACCGTACACAGATACGCAGTATTTT; cdr3_aa: CASSGGGPYTDTQYF
j_call: TRBJ2-5; d_call: NA; clone_size: many; v_call: TRBV7-2; cdr3_nt: TGTGCCAGCAGCTTAGGGGGGCACTACCAAGAGACCCAGTACTTC; cdr3_aa: CASSLGGHYQETQYF
j_call: TRBJ1-1; d_call: NA; clone_size: NA; v_call: TRBV11-2; cdr3_nt: NA; cdr3_aa: CASSLGAYEQYFGPGTEAFF
j_call: TRBJ2-1; d_call: NA; clone_size: many; v_call: TRBV11-2; cdr3_nt: TGTGCCAGCAGCTTACCCCCCGGTGGGAGCTCCTACAATGAGCAGTTCTTC; cdr3_aa: CASSLPPGGSSYNEQFF
j_call: TRBJ1-5; d_call: TRBD1; clone_size: many; v_call: TRBV12-5; cdr3_nt: TGTGCTAGTGGTTTGGTACCGGGACAGGGGGCCCATCAGCCCCAGCATTTT; cdr3_aa: CASGLVPGQGAHQPQHF
j_call: TRBJ1-5; d_call: NA; clone_size: few; v_call: TRBV5-1; cdr3_nt: TGCGCCAGCAGCTTGGACTCACTCAGCAATCAGCCCCAGCATTTT; cdr3_aa: CASSLDSLSNQPQHF
j_call: TRBJ2-2; d_call: TRBD1; clone_size: NA; v_call: TRBV10-2; cdr3_nt: TGCGCCAGCAGCCCAGGGGGAAGTGCCGGGGAGCTGTTTTTT; cdr3_aa: CASSPGGSAGELFF
j_call: TRBJ1-4; d_call: TRBD1; clone_size: few; v_call: TRBV5-8; cdr3_nt: TGTGCCAGCAGCTCGGGACAGGGGTTGTTAGATAATGAAAAACTGTTTTTT; cdr3_aa: CASSSGQGLLDNEKLFF
j_call: TRBJ1-2; d_call: NA; clone_size: many; v_call: TRBV9; cdr3_nt: TGTGCCAGCAGCGTAGTAACAGGATATGGCTACACCTTC; cdr3_aa: CASSVVTGYGYTF
j_call: TRBJ2-5; d_call: NA; clone_size: many; v_call: TRBV7-3; cdr3_nt: TGTGCCAGCAGCTTAACCGGGGGCCGAGAGACCCAGTACTTC; cdr3_aa: CASSLTGGRETQYF
j_call: TRBJ1-2; d_call: NA; clone_size: many; v_call: TRBV6-1; cdr3_nt: TGTGCCATCGCGCTTGGCAGGGACTATGGCTACACCTTC; cdr3_aa: CAIALGRDYGYTF
j_call: TRBJ2-1; d_call: NA; clone_size: many; v_call: TRBV28; cdr3_nt: TGTGCCAGCAGCTCGGAGGGATGGCGCTACAATGAGCAGTTCTTC; cdr3_aa: CASSSEGWRYNEQFF
j_call: TRBJ1-4; d_call: NA; clone_size: many; v_call: TRBV30; cdr3_nt: TGTGCCTGGAGTGTAGAGGGAACAGGGTGGAATGAAAAACTGTTTTTT; cdr3_aa: CAWSVEGTGWNEKLFF
j_call: TRBJ2-1; d_call: NA; clone_size: few; v_call: TRBV12-3/TRBV12-4; cdr3_nt: TGTGCCAGCAGTTTGTCTAGCGTTTACAATGAGCAGTTCTTC; cdr3_aa: CASSLSSVYNEQFF
j_call: TRBJ1-2; d_call: TRBD1; clone_size: many; v_call: TRBV30; cdr3_nt: TGTGCCTGCCGACAGGGCGAGAACTATGGCTACACCTTC; cdr3_aa: CACRQGENYGYTF
j_call: TRBJ2-5; d_call: NA; clone_size: many; v_call: TRBV28; cdr3_nt: TGTGCCAGCATGTCCGGGGTAGAAGAGACCCAGTACTTC; cdr3_aa: CASMSGVEETQYF
j_call: TRBJ2-3; d_call: NA; clone_size: NA; v_call: TRBV7-9; cdr3_nt: TGTGCCAGCCTCCCTAGCCGGGCCGGGGCCCGCAGCACAGATACGCAGTATTTT; cdr3_aa: CASLPSRAGARSTDTQYF
j_call: TRBJ2-1; d_call: NA; clone_size: many; v_call: TRBV5-1; cdr3_nt: TGCGCCAGCAGCTTCGGTCAGATCACGAGCCCCTACAATGAGCAGTTCTTC; cdr3_aa: CASSFGQITSPYNEQFF
j_call: TRBJ2-3; d_call: NA; clone_size: NA; v_call: TRBV5-1; cdr3_nt: TGCGCCAGCAGCTTGGAATTCCTGGGGGGCACAGATACGCAGTGTTTT; cdr3_aa: CASSLEFLGGTDTQCF
j_call: TRBJ2-7; d_call: NA; clone_size: NA; v_call: TRBV15; cdr3_nt: TGTGCCACCAGCAGAGACAGGGGAGTGTACGAGCAGTACTTC; cdr3_aa: CATSRDRGVYEQYF
j_call: TRBJ2-1; d_call: NA; clone_size: many; v_call: TRBV28; cdr3_nt: TGTGCCAGCAGCATTTATCTAGCAACCCCCTACAATGAGCAGTTCTTC; cdr3_aa: CASSIYLATPYNEQFF
j_call: TRBJ2-1; d_call: NA; clone_size: many; v_call: TRBV20-1; cdr3_nt: TGCAGTGCTAGAGATACGGGTCAGCGGGTTGGGGCTGAGCAGTTCTTC; cdr3_aa: CSARDTGQRVGAEQFF
j_call: TRBJ2-2; d_call: NA; clone_size: few; v_call: TRBV6-2/TRBV6-3; cdr3_nt: TGTGCCAGCACCAACGACTTCCTACAAACCGGGGAGCTGTTTTTT; cdr3_aa: CASTNDFLQTGELFF
j_call: TRBJ2-1; d_call: TRBD2; clone_size: many; v_call: TRBV7-2; cdr3_nt: TGTGCCAGCAGCTTAGCGGGAGGGACCTACAATGAGCAGTTCTTC; cdr3_aa: CASSLAGGTYNEQFF
j_call: TRBJ2-1; d_call: NA; clone_size: many; v_call: TRBV20-1; cdr3_nt: TGCAGTGCTAGAGAATCACTGGTCAATGAGCAGTTCTTC; cdr3_aa: CSARESLVNEQFF
j_call: TRBJ2-7; d_call: TRBD1; clone_size: many; v_call: TRBV20-1; cdr3_nt: TGCAGTGCTTCCGCGACAGGGAGCATTGTAGACGAGCAGTACTTC; cdr3_aa: CSASATGSIVDEQYF
j_call: TRBJ2-2; d_call: NA; clone_size: many; v_call: TRBV28; cdr3_nt: TGTGCCAGCAGTTTAAGGACAACCACCGGGGAGCTGTTTTTT; cdr3_aa: CASSLRTTTGELFF
j_call: TRBJ1-2; d_call: TRBD1; clone_size: many; v_call: TRBV10-3; cdr3_nt: TGTGCCATCAGTGGACAGGGCGGCGACTATGGCTACACCTTC; cdr3_aa: CAISGQGGDYGYTF
j_call: TRBJ2-7; d_call: NA; clone_size: few; v_call: TRBV4-2; cdr3_nt: TGTGCCAGCAGCCAAGAAGGGCCTGGTATCGAGCAGTACTTC; cdr3_aa: CASSQEGPGIEQYF
j_call: TRBJ1-1; d_call: NA; clone_size: few; v_call: TRBV28; cdr3_nt: TGTGCCAGCTTCCCTCTGGTAACTGAAGCTTTCTTT; cdr3_aa: CASFPLVTEAFF
j_call: TRBJ2-1; d_call: NA; clone_size: NA; v_call: TRBV20-1; cdr3_nt: TGCAGTGCTAGAGGCGGACAGCCCAGCGCGGCCTACAATGAGCAGTTCTTC; cdr3_aa: CSARGGQPSAAYNEQFF
j_call: TRBJ1-1; d_call: TRBD1; clone_size: NA; v_call: TRBV6-1; cdr3_nt: TGTGCCAGCAAGGAGGGGGCCGCGAACACTGAAGCTTTCTTT; cdr3_aa: CASKEGAANTEAFF
j_call: TRBJ2-6; d_call: NA; clone_size: few; v_call: TRBV6-2/TRBV6-3; cdr3_nt: TGTGCCAGCAGGGAGGCTGGGGCCAACGTCCTGACTTTC; cdr3_aa: CASREAGANVLTF
j_call: TRBJ2-7; d_call: TRBD2; clone_size: NA; v_call: TRBV29-1; cdr3_nt: TGCAGCGTTGAGTGGGGAGGGGACTACGAGCAGTACTTC; cdr3_aa: CSVEWGGDYEQYF
j_call: TRBJ2-7; d_call: TRBD1; clone_size: many; v_call: TRBV11-1; cdr3_nt: TGTGCCAGCAGCTTAGAGCTTCGCCGGACAGGGTCCGAAGAGCAGTACTTC; cdr3_aa: CASSLELRRTGSEEQYF
j_call: TRBJ2-2; d_call: NA; clone_size: NA; v_call: TRBV7-8; cdr3_nt: TGTGCCAGCAGCCCGTTACTGTCGAACACCGGGGAGCTGTTTTTT; cdr3_aa: CASSPLLSNTGELFF
j_call: TRBJ2-3; d_call: TRBD2; clone_size: many; v_call: TRBV28; cdr3_nt: TGTGCCAGCAGGCCTAGCGGGAGGGAAGATACGCAGTATTTT; cdr3_aa: CASRPSGREDTQYF
j_call: TRBJ1-2; d_call: NA; clone_size: NA; v_call: TRBV20-1; cdr3_nt: TGCAGTTCCTCTTGGCGGGGGTCGGATGGCTACACCTTC; cdr3_aa: CSSSWRGSDGYTF
j_call: TRBJ1-2; d_call: NA; clone_size: many; v_call: TRBV12-3/TRBV12-4; cdr3_nt: TGTGCCAGCAGTTTATATAGGGAAAAAGGCTATGGCTACACCTTC; cdr3_aa: CASSLYREKGYGYTF
j_call: TRBJ1-1; d_call: NA; clone_size: few; v_call: TRBV2; cdr3_nt: TGTGCCAGCGGCAGGGAAGTCACTGAAGCTTTCTTT; cdr3_aa: CASGREVTEAFF
j_call: TRBJ1-1; d_call: NA; clone_size: few; v_call: TRBV19; cdr3_nt: TGTGCCAGTAGTATACCCGGGATGAACACTGAAGCTTTCTTT; cdr3_aa: CASSIPGMNTEAFF
j_call: TRBJ2-1; d_call: TRBD2; clone_size: NA; v_call: TRBV27; cdr3_nt: TGTGCCAGCAGCTGGACCGGGACTATCAAATACAATGAGCAGTTCTTC; cdr3_aa: CASSWTGTIKYNEQFF
j_call: TRBJ2-1; d_call: TRBD2; clone_size: NA; v_call: TRBV29-1; cdr3_nt: TGCAGCGTTTCTAGCGGGACTACCTACGATGAGCAGTTCTTC; cdr3_aa: CSVSSGTTYDEQFF
j_call: TRBJ1-6; d_call: TRBD1; clone_size: NA; v_call: TRBV11-2; cdr3_nt: TGTGCCAGCAGACAGGGGGTGCCACCCCTCCACTTT; cdr3_aa: CASRQGVPPLHF
j_call: TRBJ1-2; d_call: TRBD1; clone_size: NA; v_call: TRBV19; cdr3_nt: TGTGCCAGTACCTCGAAGGGCGACAGGGGGTGGATGTATGGCTACACCTTC; cdr3_aa: CASTSKGDRGWMYGYTF
j_call: TRBJ1-5; d_call: NA; clone_size: NA; v_call: TRBV29-1; cdr3_nt: TGCAGCGTTGCCCCAGGGGTCAATCAGCCCCAGCATTTT; cdr3_aa: CSVAPGVNQPQHF
j_call: TRBJ2-7; d_call: TRBD1; clone_size: many; v_call: TRBV7-8; cdr3_nt: TGTGCCAGCAGCTCCCCCACAGGGGCCTACGAGCAGTACTTC; cdr3_aa: CASSSPTGAYEQYF
j_call: TRBJ2-7; d_call: TRBD1; clone_size: NA; v_call: TRBV20-1; cdr3_nt: TGCAGTGCTACGGGACAGAACTCCTACGAGCAGTACTTC; cdr3_aa: CSATGQNSYEQYF
j_call: TRBJ2-6; d_call: NA; clone_size: few; v_call: TRBV28; cdr3_nt: TGTGCCAGCAGTCTCTCGGGCAGGGCTTACTCTGGGGCCAACGTCCTGACTTTC; cdr3_aa: CASSLSGRAYSGANVLTF
j_call: TRBJ2-7; d_call: TRBD1; clone_size: many; v_call: TRBV27; cdr3_nt: TGTGCCAGCAGTCAGATTGGACAGGGGGCGACCTACGAGCAGTACTTC; cdr3_aa: CASSQIGQGATYEQYF